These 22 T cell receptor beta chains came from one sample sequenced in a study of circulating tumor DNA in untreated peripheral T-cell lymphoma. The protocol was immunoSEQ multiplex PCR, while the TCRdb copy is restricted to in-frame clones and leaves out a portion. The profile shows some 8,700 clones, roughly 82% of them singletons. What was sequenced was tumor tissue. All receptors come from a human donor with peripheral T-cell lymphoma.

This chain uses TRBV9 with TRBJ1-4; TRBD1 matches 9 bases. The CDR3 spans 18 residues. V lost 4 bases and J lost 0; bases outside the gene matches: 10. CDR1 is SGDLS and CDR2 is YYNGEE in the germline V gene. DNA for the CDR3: TGTGCCAGCAGCCCCACAGGGGGCGGGTTGGCAACTAATGAAAAACTGTTTTTT. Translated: CASSPTGGGLATNEKLFF.

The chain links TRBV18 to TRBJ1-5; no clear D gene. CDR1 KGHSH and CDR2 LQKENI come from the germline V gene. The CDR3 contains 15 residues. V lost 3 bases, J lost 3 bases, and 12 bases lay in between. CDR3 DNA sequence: TGTGCCAGCTCACCCAATGGAGGGAACAATCAGCCCCAGCATTTT. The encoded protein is CASSPNGGNNQPQHF.

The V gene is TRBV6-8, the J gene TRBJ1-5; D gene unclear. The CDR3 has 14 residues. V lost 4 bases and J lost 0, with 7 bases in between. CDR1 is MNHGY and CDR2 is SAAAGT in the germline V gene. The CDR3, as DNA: TGTGCCAGCAGTTTTGGGCATAGCAATCAGCCCCAGCATTTT. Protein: CASSFGHSNQPQHF.

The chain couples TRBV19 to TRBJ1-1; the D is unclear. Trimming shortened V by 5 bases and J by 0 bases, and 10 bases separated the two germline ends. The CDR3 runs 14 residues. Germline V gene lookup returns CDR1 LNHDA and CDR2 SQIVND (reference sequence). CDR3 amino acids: CASSEGPVNTEAFF. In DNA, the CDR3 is TGTGCCAGTAGTGAAGGGCCGGTGAACACTGAAGCTTTCTTT.

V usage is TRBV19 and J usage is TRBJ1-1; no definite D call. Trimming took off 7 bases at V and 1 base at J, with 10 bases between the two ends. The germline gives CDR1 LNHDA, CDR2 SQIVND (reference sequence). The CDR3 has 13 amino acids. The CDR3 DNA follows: TGTGCCAGTAAATCAGACACGAACACTGAAGCTTTCTTT. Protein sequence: CASKSDTNTEAFF.

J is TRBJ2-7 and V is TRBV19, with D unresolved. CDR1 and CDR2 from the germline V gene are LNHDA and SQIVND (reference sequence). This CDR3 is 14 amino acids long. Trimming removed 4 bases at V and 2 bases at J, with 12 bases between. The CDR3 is CASSTLDGPYEQYF. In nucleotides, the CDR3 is TGTGCCAGTAGTACCTTGGACGGGCCCTACGAGCAGTACTTC.

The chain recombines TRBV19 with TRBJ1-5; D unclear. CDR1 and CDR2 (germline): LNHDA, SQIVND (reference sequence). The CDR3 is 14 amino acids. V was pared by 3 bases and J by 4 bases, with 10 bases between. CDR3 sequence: CASSMGRDNQPQHF. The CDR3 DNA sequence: TGTGCCAGTAGTATGGGCAGAGATAATCAGCCCCAGCATTTT.

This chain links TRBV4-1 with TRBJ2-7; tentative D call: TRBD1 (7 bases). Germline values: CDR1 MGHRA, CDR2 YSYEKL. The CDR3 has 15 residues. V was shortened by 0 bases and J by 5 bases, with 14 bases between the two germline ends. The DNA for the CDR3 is TGCGCCAGCAGCCAAGATCGCAGGGGGAGGCACGAGCAGTACTTC. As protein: CASSQDRRGRHEQYF.

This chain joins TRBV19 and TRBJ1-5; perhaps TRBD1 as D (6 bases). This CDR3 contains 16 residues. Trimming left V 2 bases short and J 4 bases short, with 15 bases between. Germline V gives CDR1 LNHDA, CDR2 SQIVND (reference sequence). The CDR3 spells CASSINREYSNQPQHF. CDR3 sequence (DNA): TGTGCCAGTAGTATAAACAGGGAATATAGTAATCAGCCCCAGCATTTT.

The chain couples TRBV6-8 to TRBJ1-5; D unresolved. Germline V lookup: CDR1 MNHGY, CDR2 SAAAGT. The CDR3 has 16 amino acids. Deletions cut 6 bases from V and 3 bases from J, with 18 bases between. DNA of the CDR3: TGTGCCAGCAGAACCCTGTCGTGGGAATCCAATCAGCCCCAGCATTTT. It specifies CASRTLSWESNQPQHF.

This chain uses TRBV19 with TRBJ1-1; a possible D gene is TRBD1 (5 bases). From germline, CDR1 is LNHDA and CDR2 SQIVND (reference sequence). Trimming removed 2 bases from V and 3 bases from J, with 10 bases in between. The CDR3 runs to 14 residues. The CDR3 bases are TGTGCCAGTAGTATAACGGGAGGGGACACTGAAGCTTTCTTT. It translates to CASSITGGDTEAFF.

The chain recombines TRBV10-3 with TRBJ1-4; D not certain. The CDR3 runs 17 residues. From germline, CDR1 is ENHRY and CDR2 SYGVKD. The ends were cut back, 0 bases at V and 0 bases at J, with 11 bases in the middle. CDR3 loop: CAISESGTDATNEKLFF. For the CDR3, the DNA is TGTGCCATCAGTGAGTCGGGTACAGATGCAACTAATGAAAAACTGTTTTTT.

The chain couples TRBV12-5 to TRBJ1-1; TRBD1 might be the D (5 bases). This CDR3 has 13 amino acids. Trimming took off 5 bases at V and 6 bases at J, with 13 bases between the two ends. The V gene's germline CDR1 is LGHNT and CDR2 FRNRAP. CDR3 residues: CASGRDFDSEAFF. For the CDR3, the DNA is TGTGCTAGTGGTAGGGACTTTGACTCTGAAGCTTTCTTT. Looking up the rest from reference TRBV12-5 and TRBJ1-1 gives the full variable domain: DARVTQTPRHKVTEMGQEVTMRCQPILGHNTVFWYRQTMMQGLELLAYFRNRAPLDDSGMPKDRFSAEMPDATLATLKIQPSEPRDSAVYFCASGRDFDSEAFFGQGTRLTVV.

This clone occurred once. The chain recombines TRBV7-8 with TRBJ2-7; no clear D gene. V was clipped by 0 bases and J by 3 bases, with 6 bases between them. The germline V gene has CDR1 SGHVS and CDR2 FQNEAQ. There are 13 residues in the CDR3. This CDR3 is CASSLAGIYEQYF. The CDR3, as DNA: TGTGCCAGCAGCTTAGCAGGGATCTACGAGCAGTACTTC.

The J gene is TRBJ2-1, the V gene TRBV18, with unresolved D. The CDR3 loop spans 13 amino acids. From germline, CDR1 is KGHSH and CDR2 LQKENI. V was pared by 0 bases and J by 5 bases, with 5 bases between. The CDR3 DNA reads TGTGCCAGCTCACCACCGTTAGACAATGAGCAGTTCTTC. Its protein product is CASSPPLDNEQFF.

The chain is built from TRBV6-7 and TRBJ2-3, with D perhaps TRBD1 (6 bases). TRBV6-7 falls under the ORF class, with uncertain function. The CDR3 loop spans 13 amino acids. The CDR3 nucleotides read TGTTCAGGGGTATTCGGAGGTTATGATACGCAGTATTTT. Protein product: CSGVFGGYDTQYF.

Here the CDR3 DNA reads TGTGCTAGTGGCCTACAGGGCCCGCAGGCTTTCTTT. Its translation: CASGLQGPQAFF. The chain employs TRBV12-5 and TRBJ1-1; D is possibly TRBD1 (6 bases). Per the germline V gene, CDR1 is LGHNT and CDR2 is FRNRAP. The CDR3 covers 12 residues. V dropped 6 bases and J dropped 11 bases, with 16 bases sitting between them.

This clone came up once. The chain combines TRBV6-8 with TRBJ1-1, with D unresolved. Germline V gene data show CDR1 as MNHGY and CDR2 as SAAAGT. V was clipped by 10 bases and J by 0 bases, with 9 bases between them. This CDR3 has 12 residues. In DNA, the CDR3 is TGTGCCATCATAGTGGTGAACACTGAAGCTTTCTTT. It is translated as CAIIVVNTEAFF.

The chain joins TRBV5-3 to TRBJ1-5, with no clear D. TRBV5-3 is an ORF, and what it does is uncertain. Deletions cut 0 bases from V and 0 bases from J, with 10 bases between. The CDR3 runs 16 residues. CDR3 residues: CARSLVRGYSNQPQHF. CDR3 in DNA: TGTGCCAGAAGCTTGGTTCGGGGATATAGCAATCAGCCCCAGCATTTT.

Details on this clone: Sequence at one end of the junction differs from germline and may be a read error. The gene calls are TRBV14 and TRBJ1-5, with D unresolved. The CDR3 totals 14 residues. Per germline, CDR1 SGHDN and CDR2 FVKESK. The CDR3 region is CVSSPAWSGQPQHF. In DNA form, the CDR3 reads TGTGTCAGCAGCCCCGCCTGGTCGGGCCAGCCCCAGCATTTT.

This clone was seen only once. CDR3 sequence reads: CAISESRDTQYF. The CDR3 nucleotides read TGTGCCATCAGTGAGTCGAGGGATACGCAGTATTTT. The V call is TRBV10-3, the J call TRBJ2-3; D unresolved. CDR3 length equals 12 residues. Per germline, CDR1 ENHRY and CDR2 SYGVKD. V was shortened by 0 bases and J by 6 bases, with 4 bases between the two germline ends.

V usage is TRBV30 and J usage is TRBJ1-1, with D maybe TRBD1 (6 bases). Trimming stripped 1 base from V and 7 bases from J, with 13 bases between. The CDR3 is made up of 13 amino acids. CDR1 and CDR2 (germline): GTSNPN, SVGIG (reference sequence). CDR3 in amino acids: CAWSETGYLEAFF. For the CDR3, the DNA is TGTGCCTGGAGTGAAACAGGGTACCTTGAAGCTTTCTTT.